The 10 T cell receptor beta chains below all came from one sample that was sequenced in a study of regulatory T cells in long-lasting Graves disease. Construction of the TCR beta libraries employed iRepertoire HTBI primers in conjunction with Arm-PCR of CDR3 regions. TCRdb redid the calling of the multiplex PCR reads with MiXCR, one entry per CDR3 protein. The table records 390,000 or so distinct CDR3 sequences, about 10% of them present only once. The time point is: newly diagnosed GD, antithyroid drugs for less than 3 months. Construction of the TCR library relied on RNA isolated from PBMCs. These same records also appear under a second study, on T cells in Graves' hyperthyroidism and ophthalmopathy.

Specimen: peripheral blood mononuclear cells (PBMCs), collected at new diagnosis, from a patient treated with antithyroid drugs. These receptors all come from a woman aged 18-35 years with Graves disease.

This chain's CDR3 is CSARGGGPGLADADTQYF. Here the CDR3 DNA reads TGCAGTGCTAGGGGGGGGGGACCGGGACTAGCGGACGCAGATACGCAGTATTTT. The V gene is TRBV20-1, the J gene TRBJ2-3; 11 nucleotides line up with TRBD2. In germline, CDR1 is DFQATT, CDR2 SNEGSKA (reference sequence). CDR3 size: 18 residues. The trim removed 3 bases at V and 4 bases at J, leaving 15 bases unmatched.

The chain couples TRBV14 to TRBJ2-2; D ambiguous. V was cut by 4 bases and J by 1 base, with 16 bases left in between. This CDR3 contains 17 residues. Germline-derived CDR1 and CDR2 are SGHDN and FVKESK. The chain's CDR3 is CASSPLPLARNTGELFF. The CDR3 region has the DNA TGTGCCAGCAGCCCTCTCCCTCTGGCGAGGAACACCGGGGAGCTGTTTTTT.

This clonotype was found many times. The V and J genes are TRBV20-1 and TRBJ1-2, with 7 nucleotides matching TRBD1. Trimming cost V 6 bases and J 6 bases; bases outside gene matches: 13. Germline V gives CDR1 DFQATT, CDR2 SNEGSKA (reference sequence). This CDR3 has 14 residues. The CDR3 region is CSAETSLQGNGYTF. The CDR3, as DNA: TGCAGTGCCGAAACCTCACTACAGGGGAATGGCTACACCTTC.

This clonotype was seen many times. This chain joins TRBV12-3 or TRBV12-4 and TRBJ2-4; no firm D call. V shed 6 bases and J shed 0 bases, with 12 bases lying between them. CDR3 size: 15 residues. The chain's CDR3 is CASSLTLLAKNIQYF. For the CDR3, the DNA is TGTGCCAGCAGCCTGACCCTCCTAGCCAAAAACATTCAGTACTTC.

This clonotype was observed at least ten times. V gene TRBV28 combines with J gene TRBJ1-1, with D maybe TRBD1 (6 bases). Deletions cut 3 bases from V and 0 bases from J, with 17 bases between. The CDR3 loop spans 17 amino acids. CDR1 MDHEN and CDR2 SYDVKM come from the germline V gene. The CDR3: CASSFADRKAMNTEAFF. For the CDR3, the DNA is TGTGCCAGCAGTTTCGCGGACAGAAAAGCCATGAACACTGAAGCTTTCTTT.

The table lists this clonotype with a few counts. The gene calls are TRBV3-1 and TRBJ1-2; TRBD1 matches 8 bases. The germline gives CDR1 LGHDT, CDR2 YNNKEL (reference sequence). V trimming: 3 bases; J trimming: 5 bases; junction bases outside the gene matches: 11. The CDR3 totals 16 residues. Here the CDR3 reads CASSQNPFRQGYGYTF. The CDR3 DNA reads as TGTGCCAGCAGCCAGAACCCATTTAGACAGGGGTATGGCTACACCTTC.

This clonotype was picked up a small number of times. The gene calls are TRBV6-2 or TRBV6-3 and TRBJ2-7; D may be TRBD2 (6 bases). Germline values: CDR1 MNHEY, CDR2 SVGEGT. V was cut by 7 bases and J by 4 bases, with 17 bases left in between. The CDR3 runs to 14 residues. The CDR3 reads CASTSITAGYEQYF. The CDR3 region has the DNA TGTGCCAGCACCTCAATTACGGCGGGATACGAGCAGTACTTC.

At least ten counts were recorded for this clonotype. The chain is built from TRBV5-6 and TRBJ2-5, with D unresolved. Trimming cost V 4 bases and J 2 bases, with 9 bases left between them. The CDR3 contains 13 residues. CDR1 is SGHDT and CDR2 is YYEEEE in the germline V gene. The CDR3 here is CASSALIQETQYF. The CDR3 coding sequence is TGTGCCAGCAGCGCGCTGATTCAAGAGACCCAGTACTTC.

The table lists this clonotype with many counts. The V call is TRBV13, the J call TRBJ2-3, with D perhaps assigned TRBD1 or TRBD2 (5 bases each). Deletions cut 5 bases from V and 1 base from J, with 13 bases between. The CDR3 covers 15 residues. Per the germline V gene, CDR1 is PRHDT and CDR2 is FYEKMQ (reference sequence). CDR3 DNA sequence: TGTGCCAGCAGCCTGCTGGGGGTGGGCACAGATACGCAGTATTTT. It specifies CASSLLGVGTDTQYF.

This clonotype has ten or more counts. This sequence joins TRBV11-1 and TRBJ2-3; the D gene is possibly TRBD2 (6 bases). The CDR3 totals 15 residues. Germline CDR1 reads SGHAT; CDR2 reads FQDESV (reference sequence). V lost 5 bases and J 1 base, leaving 13 bases between the germline ends. The CDR3 DNA reads TGTGCCAGCAGCCCTCAGTGGGGGGGCACAGATACGCAGTATTTT. Protein: CASSPQWGGTDTQYF.